The 29 T cell receptor delta chains listed next were all sequenced from one sample in a study of γδ T cells in repeated Plasmodium falciparum infection. TCRdb re-processed the multiplex PCR reads using CATT. Of about 93,000 delta-chain clones listed, 0.9% to 1% were seen once; the top ten hold 9.6%. Vgamma9/Vdelta2+ and Vdelta2-negative gammadelta T cells were flow-sorted from PBMC for bulk sequencing. The material sequenced was gamma-delta T cells from blood. These receptors all come from a pool of human donors (malaria-infected and uninfected, not separated).

This clone was seen repeatedly, ten times or more. A far bigger clonotype differs at one base, so this is likely a read error. Other DNA sequences in the sample encode the same CDR3. The DNA of the CDR3 is TGTGCTCTGGGGGGGATTTGGTACTGGGGGATAAACACCGATAAACTCATCTTT. This sequence encodes CALGGIWYWGINTDKLIF. This sequence joins TRDV1 and TRDJ1, with 11 bases identical to TRDD3. The J gene is not listed in TCRdb, so it was assigned here from a DNA match to germline. CDR1 TSWWSYY and CDR2 QGS come from the germline V gene. The CDR3 runs 18 residues.

This clone turned up a few times. The protein that TCRdb holds for this DNA derives from a much larger clone and differs from the translated DNA at residue 14, which likely indicates a read error; the protein shown here is translated from the DNA. The chain is built from TRDV1 and TRDJ1; D remains unclear. Trimming removed 0 bases at V and 3 bases at J, with 26 bases between. CDR3 length: 20 amino acids. Looked up from germline, CDR1 is TSWWSYY and CDR2 is QGS. The CDR3 sequence is CALGELKAPPTSDEADKLIF. In DNA form, the CDR3 reads TGTGCTCTTGGGGAACTTAAAGCTCCTCCAACCTCAGATGAGGCCGATAAACTCATCTTT.

This clone was found many times. The rearrangement links TRDV1 to TRDJ1; 12 bases match TRDD3. CDR3 length equals 23 residues. V trimming: 1 base; J trimming: 6 bases; junction bases outside the gene matches: 27. Germline-derived CDR1 and CDR2 are TSWWSYY and QGS. The CDR3 DNA reads TGTGCTCTTGGGGAACCACCCTTCCTCCCCCTACTGGGGGATACAACCTCCCGGAATAAACTCATCTTT. Amino acids: CALGEPPFLPLLGDTTSRNKLIF.

This clone was recorded at least ten times. TCRdb records a much larger clone's protein for this DNA, with a difference at residue 7 that likely arises from a read error; the protein given is the translation of the DNA. V usage is TRDV2 and J usage is TRDJ1; D is unresolved. The CDR3 length is 15 residues. Germline V gene sequence: CDR1 GEAIGNYY, CDR2 EKD. The V end lost 0 bases, the J end lost 0 bases, and 10 bases lay between the germline ends. The CDR3 is CACDTVRQYTDKLIF. As DNA, the CDR3 is TGTGCCTGTGACACCGTTAGACAGTACACCGATAAACTCATCTTT.

This clone has a handful of counts. The TCRdb protein, from a much larger clone, departs from this DNA's translation at residue 22, likely by read error; the protein shown derives from the DNA. This chain uses TRDV2 with TRDJ2, with 9 positions matching TRDD2. Germline CDR1 GEAIGNYY, CDR2 EKD. CDR3 size: 26 residues. The CDR3 region is CACDRIPSYGAGSPMGLGALTVQLFF. CDR3 DNA sequence: TGTGCCTGTGACAGAATCCCTTCCTACGGAGCCGGGAGTCCCATGGGACTAGGAGCTTTGACAGTACAACTCTTCTTT.

The table lists this clone with many counts. At one boundary the junction diverges from the germline segment, which might be a read error. The same CDR3 is also encoded by other DNA sequences in this sample. The gene calls are TRDV1 and TRDJ1; 11 bases align to TRDD3. From germline, CDR1 is TSWWSYY and CDR2 QGS. The CDR3 totals 24 residues. The CDR3 nucleotides are TGTGCTCTTGGGGAATGCCCCCTACTTTTCTCTAGGTCCACGTTACTGGGGGATAAATATAAACTCATTTTT. Translated: CALGECPLLFSRSTLLGDKYKLIF.

This clone has a count of ten or more. TCRdb has a much larger clone's protein, which differs at residue 16 from the translation of this DNA, likely because of a read error; what is shown is the protein translated from the DNA. The genes are TRDV1 and TRDJ1, with TRDD3 matching 8 bases. The J gene comes from matching the DNA to germline here; TCRdb lacks it. The CDR3 runs 19 residues. Germline-derived CDR1 and CDR2 are TSWWSYY and QGS. CDR3 bases: TGTGCTCTTGGCCCGAGGGTCCTACAGGCGGGATACGGGACCGATAGACTCATCTTT. Amino acids: CALGPRVLQAGYGTDRLIF.

In this sample, this clone is medium-sized. Other DNA sequences within the sample encode an identical CDR3. The rearrangement links TRDV1 to TRDJ2; D gene uncertain. CDR1 TSWWSYY and CDR2 QGS come from the germline V gene. Trimming left V 2 bases short and J 5 bases short, with 15 bases between. CDR3 size: 16 residues. In DNA, the CDR3 is TGTGCTCTTGGGGAAGCTTTTTGTGATGGAACAGCACAACTCTTCTTT. As protein: CALGEAFCDGTAQLFF.

This clone was detected only a few times. A far larger clone is just one base off, so this is likely a read error. The sample carries other DNA sequences with the same CDR3. The gene calls are TRDV2 and TRDJ1; 10 nucleotides agree with TRDD3. The J gene was missing in TCRdb and was found by matching the end of the DNA to germline. V lost 7 bases and J lost 0; bases outside the gene matches: 19. CDR1 is GEAIGNYY and CDR2 is EKD in the germline V gene. The CDR3 length is 19 residues. This chain's CDR3 is CACDPLTGDTPNDTDKLIF. For the CDR3, the DNA is TGTGCCTGCGACCCTCTGACGGGGGATACGCCTAACGACACCGATAAACTCATCTTT.

This clone was counted a few times. Given a far larger clone just one base away, this is likely a sequencing read error. The same CDR3 can be traced to other DNA sequences in this sample. The genes are TRDV1 and TRDJ1, with 8 positions matching TRDD3. Here the J gene came from matching the DNA to germline, since TCRdb omits it. The CDR3 length is 18 residues. After removal of 3 bases from V and 8 bases from J, the junction contained 20 bases not matched to a gene. Germline lookup yields CDR1 TSWWSYY and CDR2 QGS. Written as DNA, the CDR3 is TGTGCTCTTGGGGAGCTTCTTCGAGAGGGGGATAGTGCCGGGAAACTCATCTTT. Translated, it gives CALGELLREGDSAGKLIF.

This clone has only a few counts. A far larger clone lies a single base away; this is likely a read error. The gene calls are TRDV3 and TRDJ1, with D possibly TRDD3 on 6 matching bases. The J gene, absent from TCRdb, was called here by matching the DNA to germline. CDR1 TVYSNPD and CDR2 GDNSRS come from the germline V gene (reference sequence). There are 14 residues in the CDR3. Trimming took 3 bases from V and 8 from J, leaving 22 bases between them. Written as DNA, the CDR3 is TGTGCCTTCCTATATACTGGGAAGGGTAACAAACTCATCTTT. It encodes CAFLYTGKGNKLIF.

This clone was counted between two and nine times. The protein held in TCRdb is that of a much larger clone and does not match this DNA's translation at residue 13, likely because of a read error; the protein shown is translated from the DNA. The chain employs TRDV2 and TRDJ1, with D perhaps TRDD3 (6 bases). The J gene is absent in TCRdb and was assigned here via DNA matching to germline. Per the germline V gene, CDR1 is GEAIGNYY and CDR2 is EKD. Between the trimmed V and J ends, which lost 0 bases and 4 bases, there was a span of 23 bases. The CDR3 runs to 18 residues. The CDR3 DNA reads TGTGCCTGTGACACCGTGGCGAAGGTGAGGGATAACTACGATAAACTCATCTTT. Translated: CACDTVAKVRDNYDKLIF.

This clone was picked up a small number of times. The protein TCRdb lists belongs to a much larger clone and differs from this DNA's translation at residue 9, which points to a read error; the protein shown is made from the DNA. This chain uses TRDV1 with TRDJ1; 9 nucleotides agree with TRDD3. The J gene comes from matching the DNA to germline here; TCRdb lacks it. V lost 5 bases to trimming and J lost 7 bases; unmatched junction nucleotides: 32. Looked up from germline, CDR1 is TSWWSYY and CDR2 is QGS. The CDR3 sequence is 22 residues long. CDR3 protein: CALGIRNVCPTLLGDLRGKLIF. Here the CDR3 DNA reads TGTGCTCTTGGGATTCGCAACGTCTGTCCTACCTTACTGGGGGACCTAAGAGGTAAACTCATCTTT.

Regarding this clone: The mismatch at residue 11 between this DNA's translation and the TCRdb protein of a much larger clone likely reflects a read error; the protein shown is translated from the DNA. V and J are TRDV2 and TRDJ3; TRDD3 agrees at 11 bases. TCRdb leaves out the J gene; it was filled in here by matching the DNA to germline. The CDR3 runs 20 residues. The V segment lost 0 bases and the J segment 0 bases; nucleotides outside the gene matches: 6. CDR1 and CDR2 from the germline V gene are GEAIGNYY and EKD. CDR3 coding DNA: TGTGCCTGTGACACCCTCATGGGGGATACGAGCTCCTGGGACACCCGACAGATGTTTTTC. It yields the protein CACDTLMGDTSSWDTRQMFF.

The table lists this clone with a few counts. A far larger clone is off by one base, so a read error is likely. Other DNA sequences within the sample encode an identical CDR3. The J gene is TRDJ1, the V gene TRDV1; 8 bases fit TRDD2. The CDR3 consists of 19 residues. In germline, CDR1 is TSWWSYY, CDR2 QGS. Trimming removed 3 bases from V and 1 base from J; junction bases left unmatched: 16. In DNA form, the CDR3 reads TGTGCTCTTGGGGAGCTTCATCTTCCTACGAAGGGTTCCACCGATAAACTCATCTTT. Translation gives CALGELHLPTKGSTDKLIF.

Of note for this clone: TCRdb's protein, taken from a much larger clone, differs from this DNA's translation at residue 11, likely owing to a read error; the protein displayed comes from the DNA. The genes are TRDV2 and TRDJ1, with 8 bases matching TRDD3. TCRdb supplies no J gene; here it was assigned by aligning the nucleotide sequence to germline. CDR3 length: 16 residues. Germline CDR1 reads GEAIGNYY; CDR2 reads EKD. Germline trimming cut 3 bases from V and 3 bases from J; bases unmatched to any gene: 11. DNA for the CDR3: TGTGCCTGTGACCCACGTACTGGGGGGGACGCCGATAAACTCATCTTT. It specifies CACDPRTGGDADKLIF.

About this clone: The translation of this DNA and the TCRdb protein of a much larger clone differ at residue 17, probably owing to a read error; the protein shown here is translated from the DNA. The V gene was identified as TRDV1, while no J gene was called. CDR1 TSWWSYY and CDR2 QGS come from the germline V gene. The CDR3 length is 19 residues. In DNA, the CDR3 is TGTGCTCTTGGGTACTACTATCGGTCTTTGCTCTCGTACACCGATAAACCCATCTTT. It codes for CALGYYYRSLLSYTDKPIF.

This clone appeared many times. TCRdb's listed protein matches a much larger clone and diverges from this DNA's translation at residue 10, likely through a read error; the protein shown comes from the DNA. The V and J genes are TRDV2 and TRDJ1, with D perhaps matching TRDD3 (6 bases). CDR1 GEAIGNYY and CDR2 EKD come from the germline V gene. The CDR3 length is 19 residues. V was clipped by 0 bases and J by 1 base, with 23 bases between them. The CDR3 is CACDTTPVLEDTATDKLIF. CDR3 DNA: TGTGCCTGTGACACCACTCCCGTACTGGAGGATACTGCCACCGATAAACTCATCTTT.

This clone was picked up a small number of times. For this DNA, TCRdb reports the protein of a much larger clone, which diverges at residue 10, most likely from a read error; the protein presented here is translated directly from the DNA. The chain joins TRDV1 to TRDJ1; D possibly corresponds to TRDD2 (5 bases). The J gene is not listed in TCRdb, so it was assigned here from a DNA match to germline. The V gene's germline CDR1 is TSWWSYY and CDR2 QGS. The CDR3 runs to 16 residues. The V gene lost 6 bases and the J gene lost 0 bases, with 17 bases spanning the gap. The CDR3 spells CALGEPFPPHTDKLIF. CDR3 coding DNA: TGTGCTCTTGGAGAGCCTTTTCCTCCTCACACCGATAAACTCATCTTT.

This clone came up a few times. This likely came from a read error, as a far larger clone is one base away. The sample has other DNA sequences that encode this CDR3 too. This rearrangement joins TRDV2 to TRDJ1; 12 nucleotides agree with TRDD3. The J gene comes from matching the DNA to germline here; TCRdb lacks it. Germline V gene sequence: CDR1 GEAIGNYY, CDR2 EKD. This CDR3 has 19 residues. The ends lost 0 bases at V and 2 bases at J; junction bases unmatched: 12. CDR3: CACDTVRLGDTRRTDKLIF. In DNA, the CDR3 is TGTGCCTGTGACACCGTTCGACTGGGGGATACACGTCGGACCGATAAACTCATCTTT.

Note on this clone: This likely reflects a read error, since a far larger clone is one base away. Other DNA variants within this sample encode the same CDR3. No J gene call was made, and the V gene is TRAV38-2/DV8; the table's D gene call, TRDD3, was not cross checked with the DNA. The length of the CDR3 is 22 residues. CDR1 is TSESDYY, CDR2 QEAYKQQN, per germline. Here the CDR3 reads CAYRRFFAFPPSTGGYADKLIF. The DNA for the CDR3 is TGTGCTTATAGGAGATTCTTTGCCTTCCCCCCGAGTACTGGGGGATACGCCGATAAACTAATCTTT.

Concerning this clone itself: This likely reflects a read error, since a far larger clone is one base away. The same CDR3 is also encoded by other DNA sequences in this sample. This sequence joins TRDV2 and TRDJ1; 11 positions match TRDD3. Matching the DNA to germline supplied the J gene, which TCRdb does not give. V trimming: 7 bases; J trimming: 1 base; junction bases outside the gene matches: 25. The germline CDR1 and CDR2 sequences are GEAIGNYY and EKD. The CDR3 totals 21 residues. The CDR3 bases are TGTGCCTGCGCCCCTTGCCTAACCGCGAACTGGGGGATAAGGGGCACCGATAAACTCATCTTT. Translation gives CACAPCLTANWGIRGTDKLIF.

This clone was observed many times. The rearrangement links TRDV1 to TRDJ1, with 12 nucleotides matching TRDD3. Germline V gene data show CDR1 as TSWWSYY and CDR2 as QGS. This CDR3 region has 20 residues. Trimming at V came to 0 bases and at J to 2 bases, leaving 13 bases not matched to a gene. CDR3 nucleotide sequence: TGTGCTCTTGGGGAACTAGACCCCCCCCTGGGGGATACGCCAACCGATAAACTCATCTTT. Protein: CALGELDPPLGDTPTDKLIF.

This clone was counted only a few times. The mismatch at residue 4 between this DNA's translation and the TCRdb protein of a much larger clone likely reflects a read error; the protein shown is translated from the DNA. V is TRDV1 and J is TRDJ1; no clear D. This CDR3 contains 12 residues. The germline V gene has CDR1 TSWWSYY and CDR2 QGS. Written as DNA, the CDR3 is TGTGCTCTTGAGGAACAGTACGATAAACTCATCTTT. Translation gives CALEEQYDKLIF.

This clone has a handful of counts. This likely reflects a read error, since a far larger clone is one base away. The identical CDR3 is also encoded by other nucleotide sequences in the sample. V is TRDV2 and J is TRDJ1; TRDD3 matches at 13 bases. As TCRdb names no J gene, one was assigned here on the basis of a DNA match to germline. The CDR3 sequence is 18 residues long. V was clipped by 4 bases and J by 2 bases; unmatched bases: 12. Germline CDR1 and CDR2: GEAIGNYY and EKD. The CDR3 DNA sequence: TGTGCCTGTGATACCTTGTTACTGGGGGATACGAAGACCGATAAACTCATCTTT. Translating gives CACDTLLLGDTKTDKLIF.

This clone was found a few times. The amino acid sequence in TCRdb belongs to a much larger clone and departs from this DNA's translation at residue 10, likely a sequencing read error; the sequence shown is translated from the DNA. This sequence joins TRDV1 and TRDJ1; D is unclear. TCRdb supplies no J gene; here it was assigned by aligning the nucleotide sequence to germline. The CDR3 extends over 16 amino acids. Germline CDR1 is TSWWSYY and CDR2 is QGS. Trimming stripped 0 bases from V and 3 bases from J, with 14 bases between. CDR3 residues: CALGELSTGAADKLIF. CDR3 coding DNA: TGTGCTCTTGGGGAACTAAGCACCGGGGCGGCCGATAAACTCATCTTT.

There are many counts of this clone. TCRdb's protein for this DNA is that of a much larger clone and differs from the translation at residue 18, likely a read error; the protein shown is the DNA translation. The chain is built from TRDV1 and TRDJ1, with 12 bases identical to TRDD3. Germline lookup yields CDR1 TSWWSYY and CDR2 QGS. The CDR3 runs 19 residues. CDR3 DNA sequence: TGTGCTCTTGGGGTATTCCTACTTGGAACTGGGGGATACAGGAATAAACTCACCTTT. It yields the protein CALGVFLLGTGGYRNKLTF.

In regard to this clone: TCRdb shows a much larger clone's protein in place of this DNA's translation, and the two differ at residue 5, likely through a read error; the protein shown is translated from the DNA. The J gene is TRDJ1, the V gene TRDV1; 9 bases align to TRDD3. No J gene is reported in TCRdb; it was inferred here by comparing the DNA with germline. The CDR3 covers 16 residues. Unmatched junction bases numbered 13, after V lost 4 bases and J lost 7 bases. Germline-derived CDR1 and CDR2 are TSWWSYY and QGS. The CDR3 is CALGGVLTGGPTKLIF. The CDR3, as DNA: TGTGCTCTTGGGGGAGTCCTTACTGGGGGACCTACTAAACTCATCTTT.

This clone appeared a few times. The translation of this DNA and the TCRdb protein of a much larger clone differ at residue 8, probably owing to a read error; the protein shown here is translated from the DNA. The genes are TRDV1 and TRDJ1, with 7 bases lining up with TRDD3. As TCRdb names no J gene, one was assigned here on the basis of a DNA match to germline. The germline V gene encodes CDR1 TSWWSYY and CDR2 QGS. V trimming: 2 bases; J trimming: 2 bases; junction bases outside the gene matches: 20. This CDR3 contains 20 residues. CDR3 sequence reads: CALGEEGVSSRGIMTDKLIF. The DNA of the CDR3 is TGTGCTCTTGGGGAAGAGGGAGTCTCCAGCAGGGGGATTATGACCGATAAACTCATCTTT.